A single TCR beta chain is shown here with its context. Its cognate antigen is unknown. The CDR3 extends 3 residues past the end of the read, so its final part is completed from the germline J gene. The data are from a study of T cells in women clearing cervical HPV infection. Germline V CDR1 and CDR2: SGHTA, FQGTGA. Germline trimming cut 0 bases from V and 0 bases from J; bases unmatched to any gene: 0. The CDR3 runs 15 residues. Here immunoSEQ multiplex PCR was the method, and the copy in TCRdb shows in-frame clones only, minus some. The repertoire table contains more than 20,000 clones. Study results and limitations: Repertoire richness, not evenness, was significantly elevated in CIN3+ cases versus controls.

The chain links TRBV7-3 to TRBJ2-3; TRBD2 matches 7 bases. The sequence derives from a woman between 18 and 70 years old with a cervical HPV16 infection that either progressed to CIN3+ or cleared (not recorded which). Sequencing was carried out using blood buffy coat. CDR3 DNA, as far as it was read: TGTGCCAGCAGCTTAACCGGGGGGAGCACAGATACG. Translating it yields CASSLTGGSTDT. The whole CDR3 reads CASSLTGGSTDTQYF.